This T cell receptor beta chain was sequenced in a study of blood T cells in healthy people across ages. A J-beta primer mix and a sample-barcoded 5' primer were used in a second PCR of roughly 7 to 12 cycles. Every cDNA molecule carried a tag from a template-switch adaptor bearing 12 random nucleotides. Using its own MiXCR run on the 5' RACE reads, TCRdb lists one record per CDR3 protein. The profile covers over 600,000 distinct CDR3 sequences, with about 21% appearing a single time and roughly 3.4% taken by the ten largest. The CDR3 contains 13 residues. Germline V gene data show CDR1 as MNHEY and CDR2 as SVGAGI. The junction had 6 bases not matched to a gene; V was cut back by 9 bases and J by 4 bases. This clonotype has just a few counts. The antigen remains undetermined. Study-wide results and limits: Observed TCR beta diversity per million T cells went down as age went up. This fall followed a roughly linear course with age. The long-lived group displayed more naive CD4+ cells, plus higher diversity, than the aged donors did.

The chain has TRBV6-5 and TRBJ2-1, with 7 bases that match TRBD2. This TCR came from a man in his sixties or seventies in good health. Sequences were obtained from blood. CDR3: CARKKAGYNEQFF. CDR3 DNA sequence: TGTGCCAGAAAAAAAGCGGGATACAATGAGCAGTTCTTC.